This entry describes one T cell receptor beta chain. Its antigen is undetermined. The sample belongs to a study of cytomegalovirus exposure and HLA in healthy donors. Study conclusions and caveats: The sole available immune exposure information was CMV serostatus.

V lost 0 bases and J lost 2; bases outside the gene matches: 10. Germline-derived CDR1 and CDR2 are SGDLS and YYNGEE. CDR3 length equals 18 residues. Use of 60 Vbeta and 13 Jbeta primers characterized the PCR. Profiled with immunoSEQ multiplex PCR; TCRdb holds only in-frame clones, not every one. Here the sample spans some 51,000 clones, 77% being singletons. The rearrangement uses TRBV9 and TRBJ2-5, with 10 bases fitting TRBD2. Sample: PBMCs. This sequence originates from a female donor in good health and CMV-seronegative. The CDR3, as DNA: TGTGCCAGCAGCGTAGCGAGCGGGAGGGCCTGGGTGCAAGAGACCCAGTACTTC. Its protein is CASSVASGRAWVQETQYF. The full variable domain, its missing parts supplied by reference TRBV9 and TRBJ2-5, is DSGVTQTPKHLITATGQRVTLRCSPRSGDLSVYWYQQSLDQGLQFLIQYYNGEERAKGNILERFSAQQFPDLHSELNLSSLELGDSALYFCASSVASGRAWVQETQYFGPGTRLLVL.